Listed below are T cell receptor beta chains from one sample, sequenced in a study of T cells expressing NK-cell markers. With the 5' RACE reads reprocessed, TCRdb shows one record per CDR3 protein and no DNA. This sample contains roughly 180,000 distinct CDR3 sequences. Sequences were obtained from blood T cells: a sorted CD56 or NKG2C T cell subset, CD4+ or CD8+ T cells, or bulk PBMC T cells (not recorded which). These receptors were obtained from a woman aged 18 to 75 in good health. CDR3s include the opening cysteine and the closing phenylalanine or tryptophan.

TRBJ1-3 | TRBV30 | CAWSDQGQSSGNTIYF
TRBJ1-2 | TRBV20-1 | CSARDHGDGYTF
TRBJ2-7 | TRBV2 | CASSEKLTAYEQYF
TRBJ2-1 | TRBV20-1 | CSARRTGTGNEQFF
TRBJ1-2 | TRBV7-3 | CASSPTGEPNYGYTF
TRBJ2-4 | TRBV5-4 | CASSPQLAGGRNIQYF
TRBJ1-1 | TRBV6-2/TRBV6-3 | CASRTGGTPGNTEAFF
TRBJ2-1 | TRBV5-1 | CASSPPTSALPRDNEQFF
TRBJ2-2 | TRBV10-3 | CAIKGSSGRRSTGELFF
TRBJ1-2 | TRBV7-2 | CASSLNAGEGYGYTF
TRBJ1-2 | TRBV30 | CAWRTLSNYGYTF